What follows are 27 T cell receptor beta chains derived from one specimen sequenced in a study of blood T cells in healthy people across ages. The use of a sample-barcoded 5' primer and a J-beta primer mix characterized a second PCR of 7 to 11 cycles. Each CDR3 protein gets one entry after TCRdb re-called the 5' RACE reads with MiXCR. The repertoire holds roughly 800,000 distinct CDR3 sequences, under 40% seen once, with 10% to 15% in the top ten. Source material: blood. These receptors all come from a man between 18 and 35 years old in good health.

Here the CDR3 reads CSARKLAGGWEQFF. DNA of the CDR3: TGCAGTGCTAGGAAACTAGCGGGGGGCTGGGAGCAGTTCTTC. The gene calls are TRBV20-1 and TRBJ2-1; 12 bases match TRBD2. The germline gives CDR1 DFQATT, CDR2 SNEGSKA (reference sequence). This CDR3 has 14 residues. The junction had 7 bases not matched to a gene; V was cut back by 3 bases and J by 10 bases.

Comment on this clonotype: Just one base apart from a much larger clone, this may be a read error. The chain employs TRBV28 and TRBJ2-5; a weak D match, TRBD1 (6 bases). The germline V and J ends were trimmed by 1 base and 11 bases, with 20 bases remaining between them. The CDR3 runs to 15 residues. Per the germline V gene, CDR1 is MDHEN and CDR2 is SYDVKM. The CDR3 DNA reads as TGTGCCAGCAGTTTATATCGGGACACGTACAATGAGCAGTACTTC. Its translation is CASSLYRDTYNEQYF.

CDR3 in DNA: TGTGCCAGCAGCCAAGACAGCCGCTATGGCTACACCTTC. Its translation: CASSQDSRYGYTF. The gene calls are TRBV12-3 or TRBV12-4 and TRBJ1-2; a possible D gene is TRBD1 (5 bases). Trimming took off 6 bases at V and 4 bases at J, with 12 bases between the two ends. This CDR3 is built from 13 residues.

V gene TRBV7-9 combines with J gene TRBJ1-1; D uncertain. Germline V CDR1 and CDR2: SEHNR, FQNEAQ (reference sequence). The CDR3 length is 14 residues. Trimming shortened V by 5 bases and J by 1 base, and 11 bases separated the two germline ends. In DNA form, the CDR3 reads TGTGCCAGCAGCGCAGGACTTGCGAACACTGAAGCTTTCTTT. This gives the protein CASSAGLANTEAFF.

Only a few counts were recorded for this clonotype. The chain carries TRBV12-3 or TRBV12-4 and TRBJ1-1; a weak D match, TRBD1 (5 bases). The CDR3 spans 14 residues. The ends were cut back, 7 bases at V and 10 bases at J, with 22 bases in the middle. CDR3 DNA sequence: TGTGCCAGCACCCCGCGTCTGGGTAGGGACCGAGCTTTCTTT. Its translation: CASTPRLGRDRAFF.

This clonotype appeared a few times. The DNA of the CDR3 is TGTGCCAGCAGTCCGGGCCCGAGGGGAGATACGCAGTATTTT. It codes for CASSPGPRGDTQYF. The chain recombines TRBV11-2 with TRBJ2-3, with D possibly being TRBD1 or TRBD2 (5 bases each). V was trimmed by 6 bases and J by 5 bases, leaving 15 bases between them. The germline V gene encodes CDR1 SGHAT and CDR2 FQNNGV. The CDR3 consists of 14 residues.

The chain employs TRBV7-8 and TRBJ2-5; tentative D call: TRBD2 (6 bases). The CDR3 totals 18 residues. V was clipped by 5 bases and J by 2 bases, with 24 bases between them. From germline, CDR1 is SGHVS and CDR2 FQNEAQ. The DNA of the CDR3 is TGTGCCAGCAGCCCACAAATCCAGGGACTTAGGCCTCAAGAGACCCAGTACTTC. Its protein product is CASSPQIQGLRPQETQYF.

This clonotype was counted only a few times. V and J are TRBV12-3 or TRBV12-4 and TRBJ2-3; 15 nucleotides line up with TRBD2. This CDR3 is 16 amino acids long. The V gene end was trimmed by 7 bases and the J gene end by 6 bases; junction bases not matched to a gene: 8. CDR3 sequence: CASTHGLAGGKDTQYF. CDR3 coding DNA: TGTGCCAGCACACATGGACTAGCGGGGGGGAAGGATACGCAGTATTTT.

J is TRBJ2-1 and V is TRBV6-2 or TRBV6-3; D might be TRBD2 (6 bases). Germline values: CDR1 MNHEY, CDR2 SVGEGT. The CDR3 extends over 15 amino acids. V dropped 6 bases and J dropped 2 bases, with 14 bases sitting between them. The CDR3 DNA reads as TGTGCCAGCAGACAACTAGCATCCCCCTACAATGAGCAGTTCTTC. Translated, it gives CASRQLASPYNEQFF.

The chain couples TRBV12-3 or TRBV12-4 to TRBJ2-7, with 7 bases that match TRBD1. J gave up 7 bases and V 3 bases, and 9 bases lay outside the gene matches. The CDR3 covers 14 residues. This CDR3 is CASSLAGGMCEQYF. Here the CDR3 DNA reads TGTGCCAGCAGTTTGGCAGGGGGTATGTGTGAGCAGTACTTC.

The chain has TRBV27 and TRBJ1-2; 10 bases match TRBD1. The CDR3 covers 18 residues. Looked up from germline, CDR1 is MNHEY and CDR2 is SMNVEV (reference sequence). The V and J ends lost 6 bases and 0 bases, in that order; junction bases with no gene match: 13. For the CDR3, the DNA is TGTGCCAGCAGACTAATGGGACAGGGGACCCAAACTAACTATGGCTACACCTTC. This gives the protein CASRLMGQGTQTNYGYTF.

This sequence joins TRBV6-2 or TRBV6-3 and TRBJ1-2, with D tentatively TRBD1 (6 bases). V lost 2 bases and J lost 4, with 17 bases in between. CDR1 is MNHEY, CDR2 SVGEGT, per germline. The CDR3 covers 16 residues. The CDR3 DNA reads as TGTGCCAGCAGTTACCGGAGACAGGCTCAGGCCTATGGCTACACCTTC. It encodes CASSYRRQAQAYGYTF.

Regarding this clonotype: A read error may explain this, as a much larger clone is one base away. The CDR3 bases are TGCAGTGCTAGAGATAGTAGCACAGATACGCGGTATTTT. Encoded protein: CSARDSSTDTRYF. This sequence joins TRBV20-1 and TRBJ2-3, with D unresolved. This CDR3 has 13 amino acids. CDR1 is DFQATT and CDR2 is SNEGSKA in the germline V gene (reference sequence).

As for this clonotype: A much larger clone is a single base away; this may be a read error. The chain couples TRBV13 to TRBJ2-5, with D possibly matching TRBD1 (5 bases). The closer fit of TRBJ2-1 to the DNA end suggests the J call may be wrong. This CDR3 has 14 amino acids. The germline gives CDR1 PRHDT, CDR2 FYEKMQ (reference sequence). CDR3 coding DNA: TGTGCCAGCAGCTTAAGCAGGGCGCTTGAGACCCAGTTCTTC. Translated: CASSLSRALETQFF.

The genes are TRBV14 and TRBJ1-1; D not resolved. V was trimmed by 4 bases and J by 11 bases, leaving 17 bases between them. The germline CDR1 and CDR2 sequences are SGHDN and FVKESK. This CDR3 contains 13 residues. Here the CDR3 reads CASSLYAPGDAFF. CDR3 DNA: TGTGCCAGCAGCCTCTATGCCCCCGGGGATGCTTTCTTT.

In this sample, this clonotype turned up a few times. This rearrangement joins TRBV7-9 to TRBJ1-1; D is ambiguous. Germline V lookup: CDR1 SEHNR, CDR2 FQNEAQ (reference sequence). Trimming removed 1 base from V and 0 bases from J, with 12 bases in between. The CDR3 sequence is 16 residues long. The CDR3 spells CASSLESGFMNTEAFF. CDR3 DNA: TGTGCCAGCAGCTTAGAGTCCGGATTCATGAACACTGAAGCTTTCTTT.

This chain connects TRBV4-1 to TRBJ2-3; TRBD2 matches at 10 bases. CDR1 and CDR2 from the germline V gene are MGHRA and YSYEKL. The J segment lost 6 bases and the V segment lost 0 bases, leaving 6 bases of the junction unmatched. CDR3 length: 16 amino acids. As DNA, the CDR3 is TGCGCCAGCAGCCAAGATTTCAGCGGGGGGGCCGATACGCAGTATTTT. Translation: CASSQDFSGGADTQYF.

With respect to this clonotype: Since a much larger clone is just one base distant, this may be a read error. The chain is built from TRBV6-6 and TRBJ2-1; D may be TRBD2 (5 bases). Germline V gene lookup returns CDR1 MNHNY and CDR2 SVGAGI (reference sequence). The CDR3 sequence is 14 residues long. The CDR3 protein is CASSDSRVYNEQFF. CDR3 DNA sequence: TGTGCCAGCAGTGACTCGAGGGTCTACAATGAGCAGTTCTTC.

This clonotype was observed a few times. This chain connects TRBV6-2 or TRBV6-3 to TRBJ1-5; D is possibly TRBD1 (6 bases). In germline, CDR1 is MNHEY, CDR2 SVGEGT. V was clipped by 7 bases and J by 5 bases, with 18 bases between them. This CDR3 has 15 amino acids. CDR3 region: CASNRHVAGDQPQHF. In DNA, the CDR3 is TGTGCCAGCAACCGACACGTGGCAGGGGATCAGCCCCAGCATTTT.

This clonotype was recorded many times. The CDR3 DNA reads TGCGCCAGCAGCCAGGCGGACAGGGGGCTACTCTATGGCTACACCTTC. It yields the protein CASSQADRGLLYGYTF. The chain has TRBV4-1 and TRBJ1-2; 11 bases map to TRBD1. Germline-derived CDR1 and CDR2 are MGHRA and YSYEKL. The V segment lost 3 bases and the J segment 4 bases; nucleotides outside the gene matches: 7. CDR3 length equals 16 residues.

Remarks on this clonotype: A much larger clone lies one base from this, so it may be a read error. CDR3 sequence reads: CASSQDVNLAGYEQFF. For the CDR3, the DNA is TGTGCCAGCAGCCAAGATGTGAATCTAGCGGGGTACGAGCAGTTCTTC. The genes are TRBV4-2 and TRBJ2-1, with 9 bases aligning to TRBD2. Looked up from germline, CDR1 is LGHNA and CDR2 is YNFKEQ. CDR3 size: 16 residues. Trimming cost V 0 bases and J 10 bases; bases outside gene matches: 10.

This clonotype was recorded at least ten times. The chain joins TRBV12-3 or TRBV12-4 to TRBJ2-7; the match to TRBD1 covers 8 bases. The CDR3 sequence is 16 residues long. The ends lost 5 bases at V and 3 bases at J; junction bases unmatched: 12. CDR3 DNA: TGTGCCAGCAGTCCCAGGGGGCTAGGTTCTATCTACGAGCAGTACTTC. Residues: CASSPRGLGSIYEQYF.

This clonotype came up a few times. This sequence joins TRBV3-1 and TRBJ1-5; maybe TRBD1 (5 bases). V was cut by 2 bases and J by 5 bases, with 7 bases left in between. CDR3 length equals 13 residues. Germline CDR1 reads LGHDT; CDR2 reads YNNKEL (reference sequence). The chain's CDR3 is CASSQMGDQPQHF. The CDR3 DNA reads TGTGCCAGCAGCCAAATGGGGGATCAGCCCCAGCATTTT.

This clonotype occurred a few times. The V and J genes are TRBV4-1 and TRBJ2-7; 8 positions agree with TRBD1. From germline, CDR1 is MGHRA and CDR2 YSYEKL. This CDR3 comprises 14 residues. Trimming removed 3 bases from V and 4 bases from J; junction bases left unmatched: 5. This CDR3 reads CASSHRTGLYEQYF. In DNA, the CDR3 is TGCGCCAGCAGCCACAGGACAGGGCTTTACGAGCAGTACTTC.

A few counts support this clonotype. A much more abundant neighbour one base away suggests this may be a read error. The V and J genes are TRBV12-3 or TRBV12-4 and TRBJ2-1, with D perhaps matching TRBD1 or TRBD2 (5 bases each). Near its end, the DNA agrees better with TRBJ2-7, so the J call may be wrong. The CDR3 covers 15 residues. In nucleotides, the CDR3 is TGTGCCAGCATCGGGCAGGGAGCGGCCTACAATGAGCAGTACTTC. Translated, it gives CASIGQGAAYNEQYF.

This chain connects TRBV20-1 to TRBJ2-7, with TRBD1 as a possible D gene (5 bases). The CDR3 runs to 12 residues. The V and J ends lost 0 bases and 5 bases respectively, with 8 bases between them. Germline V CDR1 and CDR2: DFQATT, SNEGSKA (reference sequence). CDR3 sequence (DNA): TGCAGTGCTAGAGAAGGGGCCCACGAGCAGTACTTC. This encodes CSAREGAHEQYF.

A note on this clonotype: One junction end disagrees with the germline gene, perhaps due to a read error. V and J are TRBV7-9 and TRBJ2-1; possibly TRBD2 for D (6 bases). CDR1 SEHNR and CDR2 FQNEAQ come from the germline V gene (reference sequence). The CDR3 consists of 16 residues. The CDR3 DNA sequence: TGTGCCAGCAGGCGTGTCGGGACTGTCTCCTCCAATGAGCAGTTCTTC. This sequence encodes CASRRVGTVSSNEQFF.